A selection of T cell receptor beta chains follows, all from one sample in a study of CD8 T cells in ankylosing spondylitis. TCRdb analysed the 5' RACE reads with MiXCR anew, one entry per CDR3 protein. The sample carries hundreds of thousands of distinct CDR3 sequences, approximately 11% recorded once. The material sequenced was blood, either unsorted or a sorted T cell fraction (not recorded which). The receptors stem from a male donor with ankylosing spondylitis. The CDR3 runs from the conserved cysteine through the conserved F or W. A D gene is named only where the DNA matches it firmly. Part of the rows lack a size; the others show once, few, many or a class for expanded clones.

D gene | clone size | J gene | CDR3 length | V gene | CDR3 DNA | CDR3 protein
NA | few | TRBJ1-1 | 13 | TRBV11-2 | TGTGCCAGCAGCTTAGATTACACTTTTTGGGCTTTCTTT | CASSLDYTFWAFF
NA | NA | TRBJ1-6 | 15 | TRBV5-1 | TGCGCCAGCAGCTTGGGGCAGGGCCCTAAGCCACCCCTCCACTTT | CASSLGQGPKPPLHF
TRBD2 | few | TRBJ2-2 | 16 | TRBV20-1 | TGCAGTGCTAGAGACGGAGGACTAGCGGGACTCGGGGAGCTGTTTTTT | CSARDGGLAGLGELFF
NA | NA | TRBJ2-1 | 15 | TRBV19 | TGTGCCAGTAGTCCATGGGCTAGCGCGTACAATGAGCAGTTCTTC | CASSPWASAYNEQFF
NA | NA | TRBJ2-3 | 14 | TRBV24-1 | TGTGCCACCAGTGACCGGGACTCAACAGATACGCAGTATTTT | CATSDRDSTDTQYF
NA | NA | TRBJ2-7 | 14 | TRBV5-1 | TGCGCCAGCAGCTTGGCCTGGGGTAACTACGAGCAGTACTTC | CASSLAWGNYEQYF
NA | NA | TRBJ2-2 | 15 | TRBV10-3 | TGTGCCATCAGCGCCAGGGGGGACGGCACCGGGGAGCTGTTTTTT | CAISARGDGTGELFF
NA | NA | TRBJ1-4 | 15 | TRBV9 | TGTGCCAGCAGCGTCGGAGGGGCCCAAGGGGAAAAACTGTTTTTT | CASSVGGAQGEKLFF
NA | few | TRBJ2-1 | 14 | TRBV24-1 | TGTGCCACCAGTGGCCGAGGGCTTTACAATGAGCAGTTCTTC | CATSGRGLYNEQFF
TRBD2 | many | TRBJ2-1 | 16 | TRBV20-1 | TGCAGTGCTTTTAGGACTAGCGGGAGAGATTTGGATGAGCAGTTCTTC | CSAFRTSGRDLDEQFF
NA | many | TRBJ2-6 | 11 | TRBV3-1 | TGTGCCAGCAGTATACAAGGACACCTGACTTTC | CASSIQGHLTF
TRBD2 | NA | TRBJ2-1 | 15 | TRBV11-3 | TGTGCCAGCAGCGCGACTAGCGGGAGCGTCTATGAGCAGTTCTTC | CASSATSGSVYEQFF
TRBD1 | NA | TRBJ1-1 | 13 | TRBV11-3 | TGTGCCAGCAGCCCACACAGGGGACGAGAAGCTTTCTTT | CASSPHRGREAFF
NA | NA | TRBJ1-1 | 14 | TRBV9 | TGTGCCAGCAGCGTAGCCTCAGGGAACACTGAAGCTTTCTTT | CASSVASGNTEAFF
NA | NA | TRBJ2-1 | 12 | TRBV7-9 | TGTGCCAGCAGCCCCCTTATGAATGAGCAGTTCTTC | CASSPLMNEQFF
TRBD2 | NA | TRBJ2-1 | 16 | TRBV20-1 | TGCAGTGCTACCACGATAGCGGGAGACTCCTACAATGAGCAGTTCTTC | CSATTIAGDSYNEQFF
TRBD2 | NA | TRBJ2-1 | 15 | TRBV5-6 | TGTGCCAGCAGCCCCACTAGCGGAAAATTAGATGAGCAGTTCTTC | CASSPTSGKLDEQFF
NA | few | TRBJ2-1 | 12 | TRBV30 | TGTGCCTGGAGCAGGGGGGACAATGAGCAGTTCTTC | CAWSRGDNEQFF
TRBD2 | few | TRBJ2-1 | 15 | TRBV4-1 | TGCGCCAGCAGCCAAGCAGCGGGGTCCTACAATGAGCAGTTCTTC | CASSQAAGSYNEQFF
NA | NA | TRBJ1-4 | 17 | TRBV6-1 | TGTGCCAGCAGTGACAAACAGCCTTGGTTGGCTAATGAAAAACTGTTTTTT | CASSDKQPWLANEKLFF
NA | few | TRBJ2-5 | 14 | TRBV7-9 | TGTGCCAGCAGCTTCATCGACCAACAAGAGACCCAGTACTTC | CASSFIDQQETQYF
NA | few | TRBJ1-5 | 12 | TRBV20-1 | TGCAGTGCAAAAGGGGGGAATCAGCCCCAGCATTTT | CSAKGGNQPQHF
NA | few | TRBJ1-1 | 14 | TRBV2 | TGTGCCAGCAGTGTGTCTTGGGGGGACACTGAAGCTTTCTTT | CASSVSWGDTEAFF
NA | many | TRBJ2-5 | 18 | TRBV12-3/TRBV12-4 | TGTGCCAGCAGTTTAGAAGGTGGCGGAGCCCGATCCAGCGAGACCCAGTACTTC | CASSLEGGGARSSETQYF
NA | few | TRBJ2-5 | 14 | TRBV9 | TGTGCCAGCAGCGTAGAAGGGTTGAAAGAGACCCAGTACTTC | CASSVEGLKETQYF
NA | NA | TRBJ2-2 | 15 | TRBV20-1 | TGCAGTGCTAGAACCGGGAGTACGAACACCGGGGAGCTGTTTTTT | CSARTGSTNTGELFF
NA | few | TRBJ2-2 | 17 | TRBV7-2 | TGTGCCAGCAGCTTCCGAGCCGTCCGGGAACGTGCCGGGGAGCTGTTTTTT | CASSFRAVRERAGELFF
TRBD1 | NA | TRBJ1-2 | 14 | TRBV2 | TGTGCCAGCAGTGAAACAGGGGGCCACTATGGCTACACCTTC | CASSETGGHYGYTF
NA | NA | TRBJ1-4 | 15 | TRBV25-1 | TGTGCCAGCAGTCCACCTGGGGCCTTGGGGGAAAAACTGTTTTTT | CASSPPGALGEKLFF
NA | few | TRBJ1-2 | 15 | TRBV9 | TGTGCCAGCAGCGTAGGGGGCGGCACTAACTATGGCTACACCTTC | CASSVGGGTNYGYTF
TRBD1 | few | TRBJ1-4 | 15 | TRBV20-1 | TGCAGTGCTAAAACAGGGGGCGAACTCAATGAAAAACTGTTTTTT | CSAKTGGELNEKLFF
NA | many | TRBJ1-4 | 14 | TRBV20-1 | TGCAGTGCTAGGCCAGGGCTGGCTAATGAAAAACTGTTTTTT | CSARPGLANEKLFF
NA | few | TRBJ2-1 | 16 | TRBV4-2 | TGTGCCAGCAGCCAGATTTCCGCGGGATCTTACAATGAGCAGTTCTTC | CASSQISAGSYNEQFF
NA | NA | TRBJ2-1 | 14 | TRBV6-2/TRBV6-3 | TGTGCCAGCAGGGGGGGACAGACCTACAATGAGCAGTTCTTC | CASRGGQTYNEQFF
NA | many | TRBJ1-5 | 14 | TRBV12-3/TRBV12-4 | TGTGCCAGCAGTTTCGACAGGCGGTACCAGCCCCAGCATTTT | CASSFDRRYQPQHF
NA | few | TRBJ2-3 | 14 | TRBV7-9 | TGTGCCAGCCGACAGCCCCAGAGCACAGATACGCAGTATTTT | CASRQPQSTDTQYF
TRBD2 | few | TRBJ2-3 | 18 | TRBV7-8 | TGTGCCAGCAGGAGGACTAGCGGGAGGGTTCGGGACACAGATACGCAGTATTTT | CASRRTSGRVRDTDTQYF
NA | few | TRBJ2-4 | 12 | TRBV11-2 | TGTGCCAGCAGCCTTACAAAGGACATTCAGTACTTC | CASSLTKDIQYF
NA | few | TRBJ2-7 | 14 | TRBV2 | TGTGCCAGCAGTGAGGCAGGGGAATCCTACGAGCAGTACTTC | CASSEAGESYEQYF
TRBD1 | NA | TRBJ1-1 | 17 | TRBV11-2 | TGTGCCAGCAGCCCCCGGACAGGGGGAGTCATGAACACTGAAGCTTTCTTT | CASSPRTGGVMNTEAFF
TRBD1 | few | TRBJ1-5 | 14 | TRBV6-1 | TGTGCCAGCAAGATGGGACAGGGCAATCAGCCCCAGCATTTT | CASKMGQGNQPQHF
TRBD1 | NA | TRBJ1-1 | 16 | TRBV20-1 | TGCAGTGCTAGGGACTCGGGACAGGGGATGAACACTGAAGCTTTCTTT | CSARDSGQGMNTEAFF
NA | NA | TRBJ2-7 | 12 | TRBV12-3/TRBV12-4 | TGTGCCAGCAGTTTTCTGATGCCCGAGCAGTACTTC | CASSFLMPEQYF
NA | few | TRBJ2-2 | 15 | TRBV5-1 | TGCGCCAGCAGCTCCGGGATTGGAACGGTCGGGGAGCTGTTTTTT | CASSSGIGTVGELFF
NA | NA | TRBJ1-2 | 15 | TRBV5-1 | TGCGCCAGCAGCTTGGGTTCGACGGATGACTATGGCTACACCTTC | CASSLGSTDDYGYTF
TRBD2 | many | TRBJ2-1 | 15 | TRBV4-1 | TGCGCCAGCAGCCCAGGGACTAGCGGGAGGACTGAGCAGTTCTTC | CASSPGTSGRTEQFF
TRBD1 | NA | TRBJ2-3 | 13 | TRBV20-1 | TGCAGTGCTAACCGACAGGGGGCAGATACGCAGTATTTT | CSANRQGADTQYF
NA | NA | TRBJ2-7 | 17 | TRBV4-2 | TGTGCCAGCAGCCAAGGAATAGCGGCTTCTTCGACCTACGAGCAGTACTTC | CASSQGIAASSTYEQYF
NA | many | TRBJ1-1 | 12 | TRBV15 | TGTGCCACCAGCAGAGATGGCGGAGAAGCTTTCTTT | CATSRDGGEAFF
NA | NA | TRBJ2-1 | 15 | TRBV6-2/TRBV6-3 | TGTGCCAGCAGTTACTCGTCCGGGACCCTAAATCGGCAGTTCTTC | CASSYSSGTLNRQFF
TRBD1 | many | TRBJ1-5 | 13 | TRBV29-1 | TGCAGCGCCACACAGGGGTTGAATCAGCCCCAGCATTTT | CSATQGLNQPQHF
TRBD1 | NA | TRBJ1-4 | 15 | TRBV7-9 | TGTGCCAGCAGCCCTATAGGGACAGGGGACGAAAAACTGTTTTTT | CASSPIGTGDEKLFF
NA | NA | TRBJ2-3 | 15 | TRBV20-1 | TGCAGTGCTAGTTGGAAGCTAGCGCCCTCAGATACGCAGTATTTT | CSASWKLAPSDTQYF
NA | NA | TRBJ2-1 | 15 | TRBV7-6 | TGTGCCAGCAGCTTAGGACAAACTAGTTCTTATGAGCAGTTCTTC | CASSLGQTSSYEQFF